This T cell receptor (beta chain) appears in the sequencing data of a study of T cell repertoires in cytomegalovirus infection. Study-level background: Both a matching HLA type and CMV infection were indicated by public TCR beta signatures. Findings and limits, study-wide: The study found HLA-C-restricted CMV-specific TCR beta clonotypes dominating the ex vivo response. Carriers of CMV plus the relevant HLA were identified by cumulative public TCR beta family frequency.

The CDR3 is 14 residues long. V was shortened by 2 bases and J by 6 bases, with 11 bases between the two germline ends. Per the germline V gene, CDR1 is MDHEN and CDR2 is SYDVKM. From the reads, TCRdb called clonotypes with MiXCR, one entry per CDR3 protein. The data hold hundreds of thousands of distinct CDR3 sequences, with over 7.5% observed a single time. This clonotype has more than one count but fewer than ten. The antigen is undetermined. The chain recombines TRBV28 with TRBJ2-1; D remains ambiguous. The sample consisted of PBMCs. The receptor was isolated from a human donor in good health (CMV status not recorded). Some clones in this sample may be carry-over from other donors' samples. The CDR3 protein is CASSLNVGFNEQFF. The CDR3 bases are TGTGCCAGCAGTTTAAACGTCGGGTTCAATGAGCAGTTCTTC.